These 8 T cell receptor beta chains were all obtained from the same sample, sequenced in a study of blood T cells in healthy people across ages. A sample-barcoded 5' primer and a J-beta primer mix were used in a second PCR of about 7 to 12 cycles. TCRdb passed the 5' RACE reads through MiXCR, listing each CDR3 protein once. The data hold around 870,000 distinct CDR3 sequences, with around 28% observed a single time. The specimen sequenced was blood. These receptors were collected from a woman aged 80 or over in good health.

This clonotype came up many times. The chain recombines TRBV4-2 with TRBJ2-3, with TRBD2 matching 10 bases. Germline values: CDR1 LGHNA, CDR2 YNFKEQ. V shed 0 bases, J shed 3 bases, and the junction held 6 bases outside the gene matches. The CDR3 has 17 residues. CDR3 DNA sequence: TGTGCCAGCAGCCAAGATCGGGCTAGCGGGGGAACAGATACGCAGTATTTT. Residues: CASSQDRASGGTDTQYF.

This clonotype was recorded at least ten times. The chain joins TRBV7-2 to TRBJ1-2; D gene unclear. The germline V gene has CDR1 SGHTA and CDR2 FQGNSA. With 5 bases removed from V and 2 bases from J, the gap between germline ends came to 9 bases. The CDR3 consists of 13 residues. CDR3 protein: CASSPTMNYGYTF. The CDR3 DNA reads as TGTGCCAGCAGCCCCACAATGAACTATGGCTACACCTTC.

Many counts were recorded for this clonotype. This chain connects TRBV4-2 to TRBJ1-2, with 7 bases matching TRBD1. Germline-derived CDR1 and CDR2 are LGHNA and YNFKEQ. The CDR3 has 15 amino acids. V lost 2 bases and J lost 4; bases outside the gene matches: 7. CDR3 loop: CASSQRGQSGYGYTF. DNA of the CDR3: TGTGCCAGCAGCCAAAGGGGACAGTCGGGCTATGGCTACACCTTC.

This rearrangement joins TRBV7-9 to TRBJ1-3; D gene uncertain. The CDR3 loop spans 15 amino acids. CDR1 is SEHNR and CDR2 is FQNEAQ in the germline V gene (reference sequence). V was shortened by 5 bases and J by 6 bases, with 17 bases between the two germline ends. The CDR3 nucleotides read TGTGCCAGCAGCGCCGGGAGGTCGGAACTAAACACCATATATTTT. It encodes CASSAGRSELNTIYF.

As concerns this clonotype: This may come from a read error, since a much larger clone is one base off. The V and J genes are TRBV7-2 and TRBJ2-7, with D possibly being TRBD1 or TRBD2 (6 bases each). The V gene lost 6 bases and the J gene lost 7 bases, with 22 bases spanning the gap. This CDR3 is 15 amino acids long. CDR1 and CDR2 (germline): SGHTA, FQGNSA. The CDR3 DNA follows: TGTGCCAGCAGTGGGGGGCGGGGCCGGTACAATGAGCAGTACTTC. Encoded protein: CASSGGRGRYNEQYF.

Turning to this clonotype: A much larger clone sits a single nucleotide away, making a read error possible. The chain carries TRBV5-1 and TRBJ2-7; 9 nucleotides line up with TRBD1. Germline values: CDR1 SGHRS, CDR2 YFSETQ. Germline trimming cut 4 bases from V and 12 bases from J; bases unmatched to any gene: 20. CDR3 length equals 16 residues. The CDR3 DNA is TGCGCCAGCAGCGGCGGCCTGGGACAGGGAAGAGAGACCCGGTACTTC. This translates into CASSGGLGQGRETRYF.

The rearrangement joins TRBV12-3 or TRBV12-4 to TRBJ1-5; no definite D call. V lost 3 bases and J lost 4, with 7 bases in between. CDR3 length equals 13 residues. CDR3 region: CASSFSDNQPQHF. CDR3 sequence (DNA): TGTGCCAGCAGTTTCTCCGATAATCAGCCCCAGCATTTT.

This clonotype came up a few times. The J gene is TRBJ1-4, the V gene TRBV20-1; D remains unclear. Germline V gene sequence: CDR1 DFQATT, CDR2 SNEGSKA (reference sequence). The V and J ends lost 5 bases and 5 bases respectively, with 18 bases between them. The CDR3 has 15 residues. The CDR3 here is CSAQPNFGTNEKLFF. CDR3 nucleotide sequence: TGCAGTGCTCAACCGAATTTCGGCACAAATGAAAAACTGTTTTTT.